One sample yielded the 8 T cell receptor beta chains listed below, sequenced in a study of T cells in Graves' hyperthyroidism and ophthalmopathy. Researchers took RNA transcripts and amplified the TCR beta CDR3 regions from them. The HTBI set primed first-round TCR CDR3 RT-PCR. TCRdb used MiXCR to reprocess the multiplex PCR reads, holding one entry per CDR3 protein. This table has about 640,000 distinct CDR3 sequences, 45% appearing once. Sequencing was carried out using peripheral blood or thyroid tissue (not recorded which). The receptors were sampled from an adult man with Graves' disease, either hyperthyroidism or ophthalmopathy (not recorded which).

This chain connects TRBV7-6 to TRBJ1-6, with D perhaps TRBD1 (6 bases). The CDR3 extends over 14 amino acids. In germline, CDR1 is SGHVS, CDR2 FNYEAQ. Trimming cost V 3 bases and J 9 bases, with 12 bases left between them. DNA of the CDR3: TGTGCCAGCAGCTTCGGCGCACAGGGTTCACCCCTCCACTTT. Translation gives CASSFGAQGSPLHF. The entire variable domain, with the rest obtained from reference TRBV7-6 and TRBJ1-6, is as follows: GAGVSQSPRYKVTKRGQDVALRCDPISGHVSLYWYRQALGQGPEFLTYFNYEAQQDKSGLPNDRFSAERPEGSISTLTIQRTEQRDSAMYRCASSFGAQGSPLHFGNGTRLTVT.

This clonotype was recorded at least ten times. CDR3 amino acids: CASSEFGSKGELNTEAFF. As DNA, the CDR3 is TGTGCCAGCAGTGAATTTGGATCCAAAGGGGAGCTGAACACTGAAGCTTTCTTT. This chain uses TRBV25-1 with TRBJ1-1; D might be TRBD1 (5 bases). This CDR3 comprises 18 residues. V lost 1 base to trimming and J lost 0 bases, with 18 bases between them. Germline V gene lookup returns CDR1 MGHDK and CDR2 SYGVNS.

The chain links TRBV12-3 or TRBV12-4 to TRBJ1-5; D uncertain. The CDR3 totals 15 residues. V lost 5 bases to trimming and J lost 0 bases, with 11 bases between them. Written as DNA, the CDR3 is TGTGCCAGCAGTAATGACGGAGATAGCAATCAGCCCCAGCATTTT. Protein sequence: CASSNDGDSNQPQHF.

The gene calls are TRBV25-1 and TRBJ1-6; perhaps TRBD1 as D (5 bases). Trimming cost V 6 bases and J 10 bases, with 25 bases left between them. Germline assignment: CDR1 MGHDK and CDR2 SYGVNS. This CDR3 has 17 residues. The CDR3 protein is CASSQDPRTYRNSPLHF. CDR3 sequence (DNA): TGTGCCAGCAGCCAAGATCCCCGGACATACCGGAACTCACCCCTCCACTTT.

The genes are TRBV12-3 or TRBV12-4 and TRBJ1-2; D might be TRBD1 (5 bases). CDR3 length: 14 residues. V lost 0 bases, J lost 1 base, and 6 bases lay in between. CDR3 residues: CASSLAGDNYGYTF. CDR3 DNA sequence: TGTGCCAGCAGTTTAGCAGGGGATAACTATGGCTACACCTTC.

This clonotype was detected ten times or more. The CDR3 bases are TGTGCCAGCAGCCAAGCGGGGCAGTTGGAAAAACTGTTTTTT. This gives the protein CASSQAGQLEKLFF. The chain joins TRBV7-9 to TRBJ1-4; D may be TRBD1 (5 bases). Trimming cost V 5 bases and J 8 bases, with 15 bases left between them. The germline V gene encodes CDR1 SEHNR and CDR2 FQNEAQ (reference sequence). CDR3 size: 14 residues.

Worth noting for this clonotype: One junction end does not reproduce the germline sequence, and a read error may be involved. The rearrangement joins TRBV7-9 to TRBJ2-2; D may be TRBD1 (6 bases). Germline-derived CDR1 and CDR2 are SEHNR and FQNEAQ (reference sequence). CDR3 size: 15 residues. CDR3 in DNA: TGTGCCATCAGCTATAGGGGGTCGGTCACCGGGGAGCTGTTTTTT. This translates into CAISYRGSVTGELFF.

The CDR3 reads CASSLMDTQYF. CDR3 DNA: TGTGCCAGCAGCTTAATGGATACGCAGTATTTT. J is TRBJ2-3 and V is TRBV7-9, with no clear D. The germline V gene encodes CDR1 SEHNR and CDR2 FQNEAQ (reference sequence). V lost 2 bases and J 6 bases, leaving 3 bases between the germline ends. The CDR3 consists of 11 residues.